What follows are 31 T cell receptor beta chains derived from one specimen sequenced in a study of shared clonotypes between healthy human individuals. Generated by immunoSEQ multiplex PCR, the TCRdb table keeps only in-frame clones and is missing some. The table includes roughly 1,500,000 clones, approximately 98.5% detected once. The sequenced material came from naive CD4+ T cells sorted from blood. Subset reported: CD45RA+ positively selected. The receptor set was obtained from a man aged 25 to 40 in good health.

The sample holds one count of this clone. This chain connects TRBV5-1 to TRBJ2-1; 7 positions match TRBD2. Germline V gene lookup returns CDR1 SGHRS and CDR2 YFSETQ. The CDR3 length is 16 residues. V dropped 3 bases and J dropped 5; count of bases not matched to a gene: 11. The CDR3 loop reads CASSSPGRARNNEQFF. DNA for the CDR3: TGCGCCAGCAGCTCCCCTGGGAGGGCCCGTAACAATGAGCAGTTCTTC.

The gene calls are TRBV28 and TRBJ1-1; D is unresolved. Germline V gene data show CDR1 as MDHEN and CDR2 as SYDVKM. V lost 4 bases and J lost 6, with 12 bases in between. The CDR3 spans 13 residues. The chain's CDR3 is CASSSRAASEAFF. The CDR3 region has the DNA TGTGCCAGCAGTTCCCGGGCAGCATCTGAAGCTTTCTTT.

The chain is built from TRBV5-4 and TRBJ2-1, with 8 bases matching TRBD2. The CDR3 covers 13 residues. V lost 4 bases to trimming and J lost 10 bases; unmatched junction nucleotides: 7. Germline-derived CDR1 and CDR2 are SGHNT and YYREEE (reference sequence). The CDR3 loop reads CASSSGLAREQFF. The CDR3, as DNA: TGTGCCAGCAGCAGCGGACTAGCCCGAGAGCAGTTCTTC. Variable domain in full (rest from reference TRBV5-4 and TRBJ2-1): ETGVTQSPTHLIKTRGQQVTLRCSSQSGHNTVSWYQQALGQGPQFIFQYYREEENGRGNFPPRFSGLQFPNYSSELNVNALELDDSALYLCASSSGLAREQFFGPGTRLTVL.

This sequence joins TRBV5-1 and TRBJ2-5, with TRBD1 matching over 7 bases. Germline V lookup: CDR1 SGHRS, CDR2 YFSETQ. Losses at the gene ends were 4 bases for V and 2 bases for J; bases not matched to a gene: 8. This CDR3 is 15 amino acids long. The CDR3 loop reads CASSVTGTRQETQYF. Here the CDR3 DNA reads TGCGCCAGCAGCGTGACAGGGACCCGTCAAGAGACCCAGTACTTC.

J is TRBJ2-5 and V is TRBV7-9; 8 nucleotides match TRBD1. V gave up 5 bases and J gave up 2 bases; unmatched junction bases: 7. The CDR3 runs 15 residues. Looked up from germline, CDR1 is SEHNR and CDR2 is FQNEAQ (reference sequence). DNA of the CDR3: TGTGCCAGCAGCCTCGGGACAGGTTTACAAGAGACCCAGTACTTC. Translating it yields CASSLGTGLQETQYF.

Points on this clone: The sample has other DNA sequences that encode this CDR3 too. The chain carries TRBV18 and TRBJ1-1; D is unresolved. Germline V gene data show CDR1 as KGHSH and CDR2 as LQKENI. The V gene lost 2 bases and the J gene lost 1 base, with 8 bases spanning the gap. The CDR3 has 14 residues. CDR3 sequence: CASSPSGQNTEAFF. For the CDR3, the DNA is TGTGCCAGCTCACCAAGCGGTCAGAACACTGAAGCTTTCTTT. Looking up the rest from reference TRBV18 and TRBJ1-1 gives the full variable domain: NAGVMQNPRHLVRRRGQEARLRCSPMKGHSHVYWYRQLPEEGLKFMVYLQKENIIDESGMPKERFSAEFPKEGPSILRIQQVVRGDSAAYFCASSPSGQNTEAFFGQGTRLTVV.

This clone occurred once. The CDR3 nucleotides read TGTGCCAGCAGCTCGATACGGGAGAACACTGAAGCTTTCTTT. Translation gives CASSSIRENTEAFF. The rearrangement joins TRBV7-9 to TRBJ1-1; D uncertain. Trimming left V 4 bases short and J 1 base short, with 10 bases between. CDR1 and CDR2 from the germline V gene are SEHNR and FQNEAQ (reference sequence). This CDR3 comprises 14 residues.

The CDR3 spells CASSRSGSRETQYF. DNA of the CDR3: TGTGCCAGCAGCCGCAGCGGGAGTAGGGAGACCCAGTACTTC. The chain couples TRBV7-2 to TRBJ2-5; 8 bases map to TRBD2. Germline V gives CDR1 SGHTA, CDR2 FQGNSA. This CDR3 comprises 14 residues. Trimming at V came to 5 bases and at J to 5 bases, leaving 7 bases not matched to a gene. The full variable domain, rest sourced from reference TRBV7-2 and TRBJ2-5, is GAGVSQSPSNKVTEKGKDVELRCDPISGHTALYWYRQSLGQGLEFLIYFQGNSAPDKSGLPSDRFSAERTGGSVSTLTIQRTQQEDSAVYLCASSRSGSRETQYFGPGTRLLVL.

This chain connects TRBV5-1 to TRBJ2-1; 9 nucleotides agree with TRBD2. Germline V gene lookup returns CDR1 SGHRS and CDR2 YFSETQ. The junction had 12 bases not matched to a gene; V was cut back by 0 bases and J by 8 bases. This CDR3 has 17 amino acids. CDR3 amino acids: CASSLAGTSIFSDEQFF. The CDR3 region has the DNA TGCGCCAGCAGCTTGGCGGGGACTAGCATTTTTTCGGATGAGCAGTTCTTC.

The V gene is TRBV5-1, the J gene TRBJ1-2; D unresolved. The germline gives CDR1 SGHRS, CDR2 YFSETQ. This CDR3 has 14 amino acids. The V end was cut by 2 bases, the J end by 5 bases, with 13 bases between. CDR3 coding DNA: TGCGCCAGCAGCTTCGAAAGATCGGGGTATGGCTACACCTTC. Protein sequence: CASSFERSGYGYTF.

V and J are TRBV2 and TRBJ2-4; the match to TRBD1 covers 9 bases. V lost 3 bases and J lost 7; bases outside the gene matches: 7. The CDR3 runs 15 residues. The germline V gene has CDR1 SNHLY and CDR2 FYNNEI. The CDR3 region has the DNA TGTGCCAGCAGTGAGGGGGACAGGGTCGTGAACATTCAGTACTTC. It specifies CASSEGDRVVNIQYF.

The rearrangement joins TRBV4-2 to TRBJ1-5; 10 nucleotides match TRBD1. Germline CDR1 and CDR2: LGHNA and YNFKEQ. The CDR3 contains 17 residues. The V gene end was trimmed by 5 bases and the J gene end by 4 bases; junction bases not matched to a gene: 11. The CDR3 spells CASSEGGTGARNQPQHF. The DNA of the CDR3 is TGTGCCAGCAGCGAAGGGGGGACAGGGGCTAGGAATCAGCCCCAGCATTTT.

To note about this clone: Other DNA sequences from this sample encode an identical CDR3 as well. The chain couples TRBV27 to TRBJ1-3, with D perhaps matching TRBD1 (6 bases). The CDR3 sequence is 15 residues long. Trimming left V 3 bases short and J 0 bases short, with 9 bases between. Germline loops: CDR1 MNHEY, CDR2 SMNVEV (reference sequence). CDR3 coding DNA: TGTGCCAGCAGTTTCACAGGGAGCTCTGGAAACACCATATATTTT. As protein: CASSFTGSSGNTIYF.

The CDR3 DNA is TGTGCCAGCAGTGATCGGGGGTCAGCAGAGACCCAGTACTTC. Protein product: CASSDRGSAETQYF. V is TRBV2 and J is TRBJ2-5; TRBD2 might be the D (6 bases). Germline CDR1 and CDR2: SNHLY and FYNNEI. The CDR3 length is 14 residues. The V gene lost 3 bases and the J gene lost 4 bases, with 12 bases spanning the gap.

The chain employs TRBV11-2 and TRBJ2-7; D might be TRBD2 (5 bases). Trimming removed 2 bases at V and 5 bases at J, with 13 bases between. The CDR3 has 14 amino acids. CDR1 SGHAT and CDR2 FQNNGV come from the germline V gene. The CDR3 region is CASSLRGSLNEQYF. In DNA, the CDR3 is TGTGCCAGCAGCTTACGGGGTAGCCTGAACGAGCAGTACTTC.

The chain uses TRBV28 and TRBJ1-5; possibly TRBD1 for D (6 bases). This CDR3 has 17 amino acids. The V end was cut by 5 bases, the J end by 0 bases, with 17 bases between. Germline V gene lookup returns CDR1 MDHEN and CDR2 SYDVKM. CDR3 bases: TGTGCCAGCAGTGGCACAGGGTCGGGGGATAGCAATCAGCCCCAGCATTTT. This translates into CASSGTGSGDSNQPQHF.

This rearrangement joins TRBV29-1 to TRBJ1-1; 7 nucleotides match TRBD1. Germline CDR1 SQVTM, CDR2 ANQGSEA. Trimming at V came to 6 bases and at J to 4 bases, leaving 8 bases not matched to a gene. The CDR3 extends over 13 amino acids. CDR3 nucleotides: TGCAGCGTGGCACAGGGGCTCGGCACTGAAGCTTTCTTT. Its protein is CSVAQGLGTEAFF. Drawing the rest from reference TRBV29-1 and TRBJ1-1, the complete variable domain is SAVISQKPSRDICQRGTSLTIQCQVDSQVTMMFWYRQQPGQSLTLIATANQGSEATYESGFVIDKFPISRPNLTFSTLTVSNMSPEDSSIYLCSVAQGLGTEAFFGQGTRLTVV.

The chain is built from TRBV6-5 and TRBJ1-1, with a weak D call TRBD1 (5 bases). This CDR3 is 13 amino acids long. V was pared by 6 bases and J by 5 bases, with 13 bases between. Germline V gene sequence: CDR1 MNHEY, CDR2 SVGAGI. The CDR3 spells CASSKRGFTEAFF. CDR3 DNA: TGTGCCAGCAGCAAAAGGGGTTTTACTGAAGCTTTCTTT.

The chain links TRBV5-6 to TRBJ2-7; D is tentatively TRBD1 or TRBD2 (6 bases each). The CDR3 loop spans 18 amino acids. Trimming removed 2 bases from V and 6 bases from J, with 27 bases in between. Germline CDR1 is SGHDT and CDR2 is YYEEEE. The CDR3 protein is CASSFFQGRDIGGSEQYF. The DNA for the CDR3 is TGTGCCAGCAGCTTCTTCCAGGGTCGAGATATAGGGGGGTCCGAGCAGTACTTC.

This chain links TRBV19 with TRBJ1-5; 8 bases are shared with TRBD1. The V gene end was trimmed by 1 base and the J gene end by 4 bases; junction bases not matched to a gene: 9. The V gene's germline CDR1 is LNHDA and CDR2 SQIVND (reference sequence). The CDR3 has 17 amino acids. This CDR3 reads CASSIVATGGRNQPQHF. CDR3 DNA: TGTGCCAGTAGTATAGTGGCCACAGGGGGGAGAAATCAGCCCCAGCATTTT.

The rearrangement links TRBV27 to TRBJ2-1, with TRBD2 matching 7 bases. V trimming: 4 bases; J trimming: 7 bases; junction bases outside the gene matches: 7. The CDR3 extends over 14 amino acids. The germline gives CDR1 MNHEY, CDR2 SMNVEV (reference sequence). The CDR3 DNA reads as TGTGCCAGCAGTTCCTTCGAGGGAGGGAATGAGCAGTTCTTC. It encodes CASSSFEGGNEQFF.

V and J are TRBV29-1 and TRBJ2-1; 13 nucleotides match TRBD2. Germline loops: CDR1 SQVTM, CDR2 ANQGSEA. J gave up 9 bases and V 4 bases, and 3 bases lay outside the gene matches. This CDR3 spans 13 amino acids. The CDR3 is CSVGGLAGAEQFF. DNA for the CDR3: TGCAGCGTTGGCGGACTAGCGGGAGCTGAGCAGTTCTTC.

Points on this clone: The sample holds other DNA sequences that translate to the same CDR3. DNA for the CDR3: TGTGCCAGCTCACCCGGACAGGGAGAGACCCAGTACTTC. This codes for CASSPGQGETQYF. This chain links TRBV18 with TRBJ2-5; 8 bases match TRBD1. Germline CDR1 KGHSH, CDR2 LQKENI. This CDR3 contains 13 residues. The junction had 1 base not matched to a gene; V was cut back by 3 bases and J by 4 bases. Variable domain in full (rest from reference TRBV18 and TRBJ2-5): NAGVMQNPRHLVRRRGQEARLRCSPMKGHSHVYWYRQLPEEGLKFMVYLQKENIIDESGMPKERFSAEFPKEGPSILRIQQVVRGDSAAYFCASSPGQGETQYFGPGTRLLVL.

The rearrangement uses TRBV7-2 and TRBJ1-1; D is uncertain. Trimming removed 1 base from V and 1 base from J, with 10 bases in between. The CDR3 is 15 amino acids. CDR1 and CDR2 (germline): SGHTA, FQGNSA. The CDR3 loop is CASSLGNGGNTEAFF. In DNA, the CDR3 is TGTGCCAGCAGCTTAGGGAACGGAGGGAACACTGAAGCTTTCTTT.

The rearrangement uses TRBV7-9 and TRBJ2-3; 8 nucleotides align to TRBD1. Trimming removed 4 bases from V and 4 bases from J; junction bases left unmatched: 4. From germline, CDR1 is SEHNR and CDR2 FQNEAQ (reference sequence). CDR3 length: 14 amino acids. CDR3 sequence reads: CASSSTGVADTQYF. The CDR3, as DNA: TGTGCCAGCAGCTCGACAGGGGTGGCAGATACGCAGTATTTT.

This chain connects TRBV5-4 to TRBJ2-3, with D hard to call. The germline CDR1 and CDR2 sequences are SGHNT and YYREEE (reference sequence). This CDR3 is 15 amino acids long. The V gene lost 3 bases and the J gene lost 6 bases, with 17 bases spanning the gap. This CDR3 reads CASSSVWSGMDTQYF. In nucleotides, the CDR3 is TGTGCCAGCAGCTCCGTCTGGAGTGGAATGGATACGCAGTATTTT.

The chain has TRBV19 and TRBJ1-2; no clear D gene. The CDR3 is made up of 12 amino acids. V lost 5 bases to trimming and J lost 3 bases, with 7 bases between them. Per the germline V gene, CDR1 is LNHDA and CDR2 is SQIVND (reference sequence). The chain's CDR3 is CASSLGDYGYTF. The CDR3 DNA reads as TGTGCCAGTAGTTTGGGCGACTATGGCTACACCTTC.

This clone was observed a single time. The chain has TRBV5-1 and TRBJ2-7; 7 positions agree with TRBD1. The V and J ends lost 4 bases and 0 bases, in that order; junction bases with no gene match: 4. The CDR3 is made up of 14 amino acids. The germline CDR1 and CDR2 sequences are SGHRS and YFSETQ. In DNA, the CDR3 is TGCGCCAGCAGCAAGACAGGGAGCTCCTACGAGCAGTACTTC. Amino acid sequence: CASSKTGSSYEQYF. Together with reference TRBV5-1 and TRBJ2-7, the CDR3 gives the full variable domain: KAGVTQTPRYLIKTRGQQVTLSCSPISGHRSVSWYQQTPGQGLQFLFEYFSETQRNKGNFPGRFSGRQFSNSRSEMNVSTLELGDSALYLCASSKTGSSYEQYFGPGTRLTVT.

V is TRBV5-4 and J is TRBJ2-1, with 8 bases fitting TRBD2. The junction had 12 bases not matched to a gene; V was cut back by 4 bases and J by 6 bases. The CDR3 length is 16 residues. Germline V gene sequence: CDR1 SGHNT, CDR2 YYREEE (reference sequence). CDR3 sequence: CASSPPGLDFSNEQFF. CDR3 coding DNA: TGTGCCAGCAGCCCCCCGGGACTAGATTTCTCCAATGAGCAGTTCTTC.

This sequence joins TRBV2 and TRBJ2-3; unclear D gene. Per the germline V gene, CDR1 is SNHLY and CDR2 is FYNNEI. The CDR3 length is 12 residues. V shed 8 bases and J shed 3 bases, with 9 bases lying between them. The CDR3: CASRYETDTQYF. For the CDR3, the DNA is TGTGCCAGCCGGTATGAAACAGATACGCAGTATTTT.

V and J are TRBV6-5 and TRBJ2-7, with a possible D match to TRBD2 (6 bases). The CDR3 totals 14 residues. V lost 1 base and J lost 5, with 12 bases in between. Germline assignment: CDR1 MNHEY and CDR2 SVGAGI. CDR3 amino acids: CASSYLAREDEQYF. The CDR3, as DNA: TGTGCCAGCAGTTACTTAGCGCGGGAAGACGAGCAGTACTTC.